This T cell receptor beta chain was recovered during a study of type 1 regulatory T cells. Turning to the study itself: T-allo10 is an in vitro-generated, Tr1-enriched CD4 T cell product specific for alloantigen.

The germline gives CDR1 DFQATT, CDR2 SNEGSKA (reference sequence). V lost 0 bases to trimming and J lost 6 bases; unmatched junction nucleotides: 7. This CDR3 is built from 15 residues. TCRdb fed the reads into MiXCR, producing one record per CDR3 protein. The sample has some 100,000 distinct CDR3 sequences, about a third seen once. This clonotype was detected only a few times. The clonotype comes from a human donor in good health. The sequencing input was CD4+ T cells, either the whole sample or a sorted fraction (not recorded which). The V call is TRBV20-1, the J call TRBJ2-1, with 8 bases lining up with TRBD2. The CDR3 nucleotides read TGCAGTGCTAGAGATAACCAGCGGGGGATCAATGAGCAGTTCTTC. Its protein is CSARDNQRGINEQFF.